A selection of T cell receptor beta chains follows, all from one sample in a study of response to subunit inactivated influenza vaccine. TCRdb re-derived calls from the RT-PCR reads in MiXCR, one entry per CDR3 protein. The data show about 700,000 distinct CDR3 sequences, with approximately 14% seen just once and roughly 12% held by the top ten. This specimen was PBMCs from blood, taken about 11 days after vaccination. The receptors come from a man aged 50 to 59 who received an inactivated influenza vaccine. Both conserved end residues are part of each CDR3. The D gene is left open where the match is weak. Rows give clone size only sometimes, using once, few, many, or a class for an expanded clone.

j_call clone_size v_call d_call cdr3_aa cdr3_nt
TRBJ2-1 - TRBV4-1 - CASSQDRPGRRFGNEQFF TGCGCCAGCAGCCAAGATCGCCCAGGCAGGCGGTTTGGCAATGAGCAGTTCTTC
TRBJ2-1 few TRBV5-5 - CASSPRVLGSYNEQFF TGTGCCAGCAGCCCTAGGGTCCTAGGGAGCTACAATGAGCAGTTCTTC
TRBJ2-3 - TRBV6-5 - CASSYSVEAARTDTQYF TGTGCCAGCAGTTACTCAGTGGAGGCAGCCCGCACAGATACGCAGTATTTT
TRBJ2-1 - TRBV20-1 - CSAGVTGSYNEQFF TGCAGTGCTGGGGTCACAGGGTCCTACAATGAGCAGTTCTTC
TRBJ2-7 - TRBV7-8 TRBD2 CASSLGRRGRAGSQPYEQYF TGTGCCAGCAGCTTAGGTCGACGGGGGAGGGCCGGTTCTCAGCCCTACGAGCAGTACTTC
TRBJ2-1 few TRBV2 - CASTVGLSTNEQFF TGTGCCAGCACGGTCGGACTAAGTACGAATGAGCAGTTCTTC
TRBJ2-3 many TRBV3-1 TRBD2 CASSQDGIGTSGDVDTQYF TGTGCCAGCAGCCAAGACGGGATCGGGACTAGCGGAGACGTTGATACGCAGTATTTT
TRBJ2-1 - TRBV4-3 TRBD2 CASSQEGLATYNEQFF TGCGCCAGCAGCCAAGAAGGACTAGCGACCTACAATGAGCAGTTCTTC
TRBJ1-4 few TRBV7-2 - CASSTDKKISTNEKLFF TGTGCCAGCAGCACAGACAAGAAAATATCAACTAATGAAAAACTGTTTTTT
TRBJ2-3 - TRBV28 TRBD2 CASSPILAGGTLDTQYF TGTGCCAGCAGCCCGATCCTAGCGGGCGGTACACTCGATACGCAGTATTTT
TRBJ2-5 few TRBV6-5 - CASSYSARLVWGETQYF TGTGCCAGCAGTTACTCGGCCAGGCTAGTATGGGGGGAGACCCAGTACTTC
TRBJ2-7 many TRBV10-3 TRBD1 CAISGVRGPYEQYF TGTGCCATCAGCGGGGTAAGGGGGCCCTACGAGCAGTACTTC
TRBJ2-7 few TRBV5-1 - CASSLDHPRNEQYF TGCGCCAGCAGCTTGGACCATCCGCGAAACGAGCAGTACTTC
TRBJ2-5 many TRBV12-3/TRBV12-4 - CASSLSRGQETQYF TGTGCCAGCAGTTTAAGTCGGGGGCAAGAGACCCAGTACTTC
TRBJ2-7 - TRBV9 - CASSAHTGTEQYF TGTGCCAGCAGCGCCCACACAGGGACCGAGCAGTACTTC
TRBJ2-2 - TRBV4-3 - CASSQEMVTGELFF TGCGCCAGCAGCCAAGAAATGGTGACCGGGGAGCTGTTTTTT
TRBJ1-6 few TRBV28 TRBD1 CASRVRGLLNSPLHF TGTGCCAGCAGGGTCAGGGGGCTACTGAATTCACCCCTCCACTTT
TRBJ2-1 - TRBV11-1 TRBD2 CASSTRLAGGTMYNEQFF TGTGCCAGCAGCACGAGACTAGCGGGAGGTACCATGTACAATGAGCAGTTCTTC
TRBJ2-3 - TRBV4-2 TRBD2 CASSQGYSGGTDTQYF TGTGCCAGCAGCCAAGGGTATAGCGGGGGAACAGATACGCAGTATTTT
TRBJ2-3 - TRBV10-1 TRBD1 CASSALPGDRETDTQYF TGCGCCAGCAGTGCTCTCCCGGGGGACAGGGAGACAGATACGCAGTATTTT
TRBJ1-1 few TRBV29-1 - CSVNFRGTEAFF TGCAGCGTTAACTTTCGGGGCACTGAAGCTTTCTTT
TRBJ1-6 - TRBV19 - CASSIADSPLHF TGTGCCAGTAGTATTGCGGACTCACCCCTCCACTTT
TRBJ1-2 few TRBV7-2 - CASSLETQNYGYTF TGTGCCAGCAGCTTAGAAACACAGAACTATGGCTACACCTTC
TRBJ2-3 - TRBV11-3 - CASSLALGTQYF TGTGCCAGCAGCTTAGCTCTTGGTACGCAGTATTTT
TRBJ2-1 - TRBV7-3 - CASSREMVSYNEQFF TGTGCCAGCAGCCGAGAGATGGTGTCCTACAATGAGCAGTTCTTC
TRBJ1-4 - TRBV30 - CAWGKVEKLFF TGTGCCTGGGGAAAGGTTGAAAAACTGTTTTTT
TRBJ2-3 - TRBV10-3 TRBD2 CAISASGGRADTQYF TGTGCCATCAGTGCTAGCGGGGGGCGCGCAGATACGCAGTATTTT
TRBJ2-7 few TRBV6-2/TRBV6-3 - CASRGGGAYEQYF TGTGCCAGCAGGGGCGGCGGAGCCTACGAGCAGTACTTC
TRBJ2-3 - TRBV6-1 TRBD1 CASSPLGTGARGTDTQYF TGTGCCAGCAGTCCCCTCGGGACAGGCGCAAGGGGTACAGATACGCAGTATTTT
TRBJ2-3 - TRBV7-9 - CASSLIGVGGTDTQYF TGTGCCAGCAGCTTAATCGGGGTCGGCGGAACAGATACGCAGTATTTT
TRBJ2-5 few TRBV4-1 - CASSSRMALGIQETQYF TGCGCCAGCAGCTCAAGGATGGCTCTGGGTATCCAAGAGACCCAGTACTTC
TRBJ2-3 few TRBV21-1 - CASSITRDSGGESTDTQYF TGTGCCAGCAGCATCACCCGGGATAGCGGGGGGGAGAGCACAGATACGCAGTATTTT
TRBJ2-3 - TRBV11-2 - CASSLPAYISRDTDTQYF TGTGCCAGCAGCTTACCTGCGTATATTAGCCGAGACACAGATACGCAGTATTTT
TRBJ2-1 - TRBV7-9 - CASSENEQFF TGTGCCAGCAGTGAAAATGAGCAGTTCTTC
TRBJ1-5 - TRBV7-9 TRBD1 CSSSATTGNQPQHF TGTTCCAGCAGCGCCACGACAGGGAACCAGCCCCAGCATTTT
TRBJ2-1 few TRBV20-1 TRBD2 CSAIHLAGSEQFF TGCAGTGCTATCCACCTAGCGGGATCTGAGCAGTTCTTC
TRBJ1-4 - TRBV5-1 - CASSLGQENEKLFF TGCGCCAGCAGCTTGGGTCAGGAGAATGAAAAACTGTTTTTT
TRBJ2-1 many TRBV20-1 - CSVDSFSNQFF TGCAGCGTGGACTCATTTTCCAATCAGTTCTTC
TRBJ1-5 - TRBV19 - CASSFRGRVNQPQHF TGTGCCAGTAGTTTCCGGGGCAGGGTGAATCAGCCCCAGCATTTT
TRBJ1-2 - TRBV4-3 - CASSQATDHGYTF TGCGCCAGCAGCCAAGCCACGGATCATGGCTACACCTTC
TRBJ2-1 few TRBV5-6 TRBD2 CASSFGFSTSGGYEQFF TGTGCCAGCAGCTTCGGTTTCTCGACTAGCGGGGGGTATGAGCAGTTCTTC
TRBJ2-5 - TRBV11-2 TRBD2 CASNLAGMETQYF TGTGCCAGCAACCTAGCGGGGATGGAGACCCAGTACTTC
TRBJ2-2 few TRBV10-3 TRBD2 CAISESTSGLRGTGELFF TGTGCCATCAGTGAGTCTACTAGCGGGCTACGGGGCACCGGGGAGCTGTTTTTT
TRBJ1-5 - TRBV5-1 - CASSATGSNQPQHF TGCGCCAGCAGCGCGACAGGATCTAATCAGCCCCAGCATTTT
TRBJ2-5 few TRBV7-2 - CASSLVFTQETQYF TGTGCCAGCAGCTTGGTCTTTACACAAGAGACCCAGTACTTC
TRBJ2-3 few TRBV11-2 - CASSGLLVTDTQYF TGTGCCAGCAGCGGCCTTCTCGTCACAGATACGCAGTATTTT
TRBJ2-7 few TRBV12-3/TRBV12-4 - CASNVRGYGSSYEQYF TGTGCCAGCAACGTTAGGGGATATGGGAGCTCCTACGAGCAGTACTTC